This TCR beta chain is from a study of CD8+ T cells in alopecia areata. The V end was cut by 7 bases, the J end by 5 bases, with 9 bases between. CDR1 and CDR2 from the germline V gene are SQVTM and ANQGSEA. There are 11 residues in the CDR3. Points from the study as a whole: Scalp lesions, especially in alopecia totalis/universalis, had higher clonality than normal scalp.

cDNA serving as the sequencing template came from extracted, reverse transcribed RNA. Clones were sequenced by immunoSEQ multiplex PCR, and TCRdb holds only the in-frame ones, with some missing. The repertoire holds about 97,000 clones, with around 38% as singletons. From alopecia areata patients, lesional scalp punch biopsies and peripheral blood were collected. Points on this clone: Its antigen is undetermined.

Sequencing was performed on CD4+ T cells sorted from blood. The receptor was derived from a human donor with alopecia areata. The rearrangement uses TRBV29-1 and TRBJ2-1; D might be TRBD1 or TRBD2, each matching 5 bases. This CDR3 reads CSAGTNNEQFF. DNA for the CDR3: TGCAGCGCCGGGACCAACAATGAGCAGTTCTTC.